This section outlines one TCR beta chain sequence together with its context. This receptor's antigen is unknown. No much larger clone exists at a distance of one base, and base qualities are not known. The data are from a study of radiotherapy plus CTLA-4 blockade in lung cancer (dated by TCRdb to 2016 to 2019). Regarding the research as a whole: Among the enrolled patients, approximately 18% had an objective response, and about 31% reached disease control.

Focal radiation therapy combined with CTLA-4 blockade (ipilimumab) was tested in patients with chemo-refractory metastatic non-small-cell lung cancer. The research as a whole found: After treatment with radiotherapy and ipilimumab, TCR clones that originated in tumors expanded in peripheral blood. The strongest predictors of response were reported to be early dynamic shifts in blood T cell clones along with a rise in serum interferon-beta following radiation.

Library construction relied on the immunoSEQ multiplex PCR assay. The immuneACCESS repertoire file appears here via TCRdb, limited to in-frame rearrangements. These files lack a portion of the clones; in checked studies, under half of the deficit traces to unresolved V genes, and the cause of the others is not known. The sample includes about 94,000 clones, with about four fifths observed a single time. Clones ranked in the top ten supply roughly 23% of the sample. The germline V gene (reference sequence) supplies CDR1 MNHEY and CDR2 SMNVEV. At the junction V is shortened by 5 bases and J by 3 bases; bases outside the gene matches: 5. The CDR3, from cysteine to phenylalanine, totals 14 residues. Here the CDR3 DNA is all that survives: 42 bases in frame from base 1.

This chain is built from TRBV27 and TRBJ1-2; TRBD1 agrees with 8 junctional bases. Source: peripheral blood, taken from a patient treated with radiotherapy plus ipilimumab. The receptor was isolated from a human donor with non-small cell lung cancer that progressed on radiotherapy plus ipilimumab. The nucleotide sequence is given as TGTGCCAGCAGTAGGACAGGGATGGACTATGGCTACACCTTC. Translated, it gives CASSRTGMDYGYTF.